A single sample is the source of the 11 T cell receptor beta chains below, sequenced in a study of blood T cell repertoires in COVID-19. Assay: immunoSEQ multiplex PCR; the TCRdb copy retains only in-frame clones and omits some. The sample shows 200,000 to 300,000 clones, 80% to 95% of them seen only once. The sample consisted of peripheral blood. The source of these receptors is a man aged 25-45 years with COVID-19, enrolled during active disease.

CDR3 DNA sequence: TGCGCCAGCGGACGTACAGGGGGTAATGATAATTCACCCCTCCACTTT. It is translated as CASGRTGGNDNSPLHF. The rearrangement joins TRBV10-2 to TRBJ1-6; 8 bases align to TRBD1. The CDR3 totals 16 residues. Germline V lookup: CDR1 WSHSY, CDR2 SAAADI. J lost 5 bases, V lost 8 bases, and 11 bases had no gene match.

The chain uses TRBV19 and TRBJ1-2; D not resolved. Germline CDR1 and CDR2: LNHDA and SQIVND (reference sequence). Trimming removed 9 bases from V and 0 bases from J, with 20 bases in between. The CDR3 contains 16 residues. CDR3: CASTGVGLDPNYGYTF. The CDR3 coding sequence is TGTGCCAGCACCGGGGTAGGGTTGGACCCTAACTATGGCTACACCTTC.

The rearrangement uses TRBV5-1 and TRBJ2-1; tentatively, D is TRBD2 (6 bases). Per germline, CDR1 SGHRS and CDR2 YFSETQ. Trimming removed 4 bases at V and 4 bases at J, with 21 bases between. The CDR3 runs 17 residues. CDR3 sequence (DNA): TGCGCCAGCAGCATAGCGAAGGAGGGGAAAAGATACAATGAGCAGTTCTTC. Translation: CASSIAKEGKRYNEQFF.

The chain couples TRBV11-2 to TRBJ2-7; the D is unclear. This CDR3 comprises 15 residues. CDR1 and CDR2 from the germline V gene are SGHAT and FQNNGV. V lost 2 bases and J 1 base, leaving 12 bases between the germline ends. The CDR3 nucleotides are TGTGCCAGCAGCTTACATCCTTGGCAGTCCTACGAGCAGTACTTC. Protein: CASSLHPWQSYEQYF.

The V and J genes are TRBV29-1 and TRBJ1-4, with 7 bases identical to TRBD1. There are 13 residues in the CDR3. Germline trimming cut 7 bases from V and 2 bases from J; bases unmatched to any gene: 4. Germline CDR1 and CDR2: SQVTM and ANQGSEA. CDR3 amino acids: CSARGPTNEKLFF. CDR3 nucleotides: TGCAGCGCAAGGGGGCCCACTAATGAAAAACTGTTTTTT.

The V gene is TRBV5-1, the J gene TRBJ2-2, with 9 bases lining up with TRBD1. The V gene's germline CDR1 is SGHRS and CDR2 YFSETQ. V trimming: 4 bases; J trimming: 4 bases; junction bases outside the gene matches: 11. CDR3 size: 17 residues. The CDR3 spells CASSPHQGQGFTGELFF. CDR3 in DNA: TGCGCCAGCAGCCCCCATCAGGGACAGGGATTCACCGGGGAGCTGTTTTTT.

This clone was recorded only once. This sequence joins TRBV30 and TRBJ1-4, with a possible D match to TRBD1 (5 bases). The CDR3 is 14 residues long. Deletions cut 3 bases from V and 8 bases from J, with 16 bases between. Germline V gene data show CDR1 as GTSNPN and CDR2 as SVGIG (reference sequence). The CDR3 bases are TGTGCCTGGAGAGGCCGGGACTCATGGGAAAAACTGTTTTTT. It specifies CAWRGRDSWEKLFF.

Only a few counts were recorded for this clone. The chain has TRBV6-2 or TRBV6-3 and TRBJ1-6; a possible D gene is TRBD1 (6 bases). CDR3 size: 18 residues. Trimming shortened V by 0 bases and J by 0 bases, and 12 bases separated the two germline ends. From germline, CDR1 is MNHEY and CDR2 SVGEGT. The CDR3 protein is CASSYSRDTLSYNSPLHF. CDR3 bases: TGTGCCAGCAGTTACTCGAGGGACACCCTCTCCTATAATTCACCCCTCCACTTT.

CDR3 nucleotide sequence: TGTGCCAGCAGCTTCGGAGACAGGGTCTATGGCTACACCTTC. This encodes CASSFGDRVYGYTF. This chain joins TRBV5-4 and TRBJ1-2; TRBD1 matches 7 bases. J was trimmed by 4 bases and V by 2 bases; bases with no gene match: 5. CDR3 length: 14 residues. CDR1 is SGHNT and CDR2 is YYREEE in the germline V gene (reference sequence).

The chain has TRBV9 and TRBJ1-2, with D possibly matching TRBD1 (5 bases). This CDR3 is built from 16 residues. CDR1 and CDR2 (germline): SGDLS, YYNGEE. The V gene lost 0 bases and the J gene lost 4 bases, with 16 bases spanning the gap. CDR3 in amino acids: CASSVGLDTNSYGYTF. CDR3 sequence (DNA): TGTGCCAGCAGCGTAGGTCTGGACACCAATTCCTATGGCTACACCTTC.

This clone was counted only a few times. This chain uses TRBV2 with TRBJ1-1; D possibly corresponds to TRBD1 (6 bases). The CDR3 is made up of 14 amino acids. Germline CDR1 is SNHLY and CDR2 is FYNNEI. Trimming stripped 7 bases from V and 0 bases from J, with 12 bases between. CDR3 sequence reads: CASTQQGLNTEAFF. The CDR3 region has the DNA TGTGCCAGCACCCAACAGGGATTGAACACTGAAGCTTTCTTT.